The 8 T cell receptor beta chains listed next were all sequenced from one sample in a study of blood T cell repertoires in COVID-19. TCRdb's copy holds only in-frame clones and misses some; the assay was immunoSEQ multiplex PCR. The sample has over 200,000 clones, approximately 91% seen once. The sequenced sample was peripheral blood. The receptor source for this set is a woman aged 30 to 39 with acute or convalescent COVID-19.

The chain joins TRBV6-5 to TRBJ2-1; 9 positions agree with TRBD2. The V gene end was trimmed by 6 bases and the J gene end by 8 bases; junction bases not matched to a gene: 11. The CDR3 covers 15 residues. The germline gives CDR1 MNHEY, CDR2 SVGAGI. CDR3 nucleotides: TGTGCCAGCAGCCCCCAAGGTAGCGGGAGTGATGAGCAGTTCTTC. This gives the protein CASSPQGSGSDEQFF.

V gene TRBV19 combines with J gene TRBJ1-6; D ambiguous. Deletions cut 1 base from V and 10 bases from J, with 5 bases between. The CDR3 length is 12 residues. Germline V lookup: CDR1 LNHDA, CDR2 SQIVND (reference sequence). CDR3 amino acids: CASSIVRSPLHF. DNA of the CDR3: TGTGCCAGTAGTATAGTCAGATCACCCCTCCACTTT.

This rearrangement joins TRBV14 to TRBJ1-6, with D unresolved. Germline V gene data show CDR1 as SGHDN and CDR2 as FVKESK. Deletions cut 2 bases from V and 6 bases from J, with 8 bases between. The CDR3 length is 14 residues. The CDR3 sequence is CASSQLGTNSPLHF. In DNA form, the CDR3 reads TGTGCCAGCAGCCAACTGGGCACTAATTCACCCCTCCACTTT.

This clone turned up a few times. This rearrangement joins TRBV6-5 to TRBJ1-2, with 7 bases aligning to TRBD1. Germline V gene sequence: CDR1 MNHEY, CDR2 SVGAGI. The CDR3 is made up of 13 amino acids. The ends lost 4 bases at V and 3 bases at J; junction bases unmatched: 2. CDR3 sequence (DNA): TGTGCCAGCAGTTCCGACAGGGACTATGGCTACACCTTC. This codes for CASSSDRDYGYTF.

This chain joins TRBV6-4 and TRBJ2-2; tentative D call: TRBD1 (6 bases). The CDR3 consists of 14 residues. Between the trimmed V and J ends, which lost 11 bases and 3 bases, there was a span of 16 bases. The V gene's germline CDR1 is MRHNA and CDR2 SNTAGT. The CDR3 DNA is TGTGCCGGAGGACAGCCAAGGGACACCGGGGAGCTGTTTTTT. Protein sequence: CAGGQPRDTGELFF.

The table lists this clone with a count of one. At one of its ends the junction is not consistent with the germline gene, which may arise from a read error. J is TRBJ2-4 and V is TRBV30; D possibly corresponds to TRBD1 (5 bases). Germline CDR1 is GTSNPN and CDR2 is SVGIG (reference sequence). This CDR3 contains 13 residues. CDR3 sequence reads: CAWNRGPQNIQYF. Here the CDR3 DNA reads TGTGCATGGAATAGGGGCCCCCAAAACATTCAGTACTTC.

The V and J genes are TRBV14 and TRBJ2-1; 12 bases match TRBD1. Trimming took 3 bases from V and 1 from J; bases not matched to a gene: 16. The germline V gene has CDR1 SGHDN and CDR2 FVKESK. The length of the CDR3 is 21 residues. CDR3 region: CASSHPGPGQGAFPSYNEQFF. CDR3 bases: TGTGCCAGCAGCCACCCCGGGCCGGGACAGGGGGCTTTCCCATCCTACAATGAGCAGTTCTTC.

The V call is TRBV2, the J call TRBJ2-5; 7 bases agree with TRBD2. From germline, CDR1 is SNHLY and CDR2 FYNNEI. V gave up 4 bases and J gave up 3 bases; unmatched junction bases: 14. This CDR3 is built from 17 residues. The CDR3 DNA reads TGTGCCAGCAGTGTGTGGGTTGAGAGGGAGGGAAAAGAGACCCAGTACTTC. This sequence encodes CASSVWVEREGKETQYF.